These 16 T cell receptor beta chains were sequenced from one sample in a study of blood T cell repertoires in COVID-19. The protocol was immunoSEQ multiplex PCR, while the TCRdb copy is restricted to in-frame clones and leaves out a portion. Among roughly 160,000 clones, 87% were seen once, and the ten largest hold around 10%. The source material was peripheral blood. These receptors all come from a woman aged 65 to 85 with COVID-19, enrolled during active disease.

The rearrangement joins TRBV7-6 to TRBJ2-7, with TRBD1 matching 9 bases. This CDR3 region has 15 residues. The junction had 12 bases not matched to a gene; V was cut back by 5 bases and J by 7 bases. CDR1 and CDR2 from the germline V gene are SGHVS and FNYEAQ. This CDR3 is CASSTGTGSYDEQYF. The CDR3 DNA is TGTGCCAGCAGCACCGGGACAGGGTCCTACGATGAGCAGTACTTC.

The gene calls are TRBV5-4 and TRBJ1-2, with a possible D match to TRBD1 (5 bases). V was cut by 10 bases and J by 6 bases, with 19 bases left in between. CDR3 length: 13 amino acids. Germline V CDR1 and CDR2: SGHNT, YYREEE (reference sequence). The CDR3 coding sequence is TGTGCCGGGGGGACCCTATATGGAGATGGCTACACCTTC. Its protein is CAGGTLYGDGYTF.

The V gene is TRBV6-1, the J gene TRBJ2-3; maybe TRBD2 (5 bases). The CDR3 runs 16 residues. From germline, CDR1 is MNHNS and CDR2 SASEGT. V was shortened by 4 bases and J by 0 bases, with 14 bases between the two germline ends. CDR3 region: CASSGPYWTSTDTQYF. In DNA form, the CDR3 reads TGTGCCAGCAGTGGACCCTATTGGACTAGCACAGATACGCAGTATTTT.

The chain combines TRBV7-9 with TRBJ1-4, with 9 positions matching TRBD1. Germline V gene data show CDR1 as SEHNR and CDR2 as FQNEAQ (reference sequence). The junction had 10 bases not matched to a gene; V was cut back by 4 bases and J by 4 bases. The CDR3 is 17 residues long. The CDR3, as DNA: TGTGCCAGCAGCTCCCCGGGTGGACAGGGGAATAATGAAAAACTGTTTTTT. Its protein product is CASSSPGGQGNNEKLFF.

V gene TRBV29-1 combines with J gene TRBJ1-1; 9 nucleotides line up with TRBD1. The CDR3 is 13 residues long. J was trimmed by 5 bases and V by 6 bases; bases with no gene match: 7. Germline V CDR1 and CDR2: SQVTM, ANQGSEA. The CDR3 DNA reads TGCAGCGTGGGACAGGGAGGGGATACTGAAGCTTTCTTT. It codes for CSVGQGGDTEAFF.

The chain joins TRBV18 to TRBJ2-5, with 8 bases aligning to TRBD2. Trimming removed 2 bases from V and 5 bases from J; junction bases left unmatched: 4. Germline V gene data show CDR1 as KGHSH and CDR2 as LQKENI. This CDR3 region has 14 residues. CDR3 protein: CASSPFSGGETQYF. The CDR3 DNA follows: TGTGCCAGCTCACCATTTTCGGGGGGGGAGACCCAGTACTTC.

The chain recombines TRBV24-1 with TRBJ2-2, with 9 bases that match TRBD1. The V gene's germline CDR1 is KGHDR and CDR2 SFDVKD. The J segment lost 1 base and the V segment lost 4 bases, leaving 9 bases of the junction unmatched. The CDR3 spans 18 residues. The CDR3 reads CATSETGTGLGNTGELFF. In DNA form, the CDR3 reads TGTGCCACCAGTGAAACCGGGACAGGGTTGGGGAACACCGGGGAGCTGTTTTTT.

In its sample, this clone was seen once. This chain joins TRBV7-2 and TRBJ2-3; possible D gene TRBD1, 6 bases. Germline V CDR1 and CDR2: SGHTA, FQGNSA. This CDR3 contains 15 residues. Trimming cost V 4 bases and J 2 bases, with 13 bases left between them. The CDR3 is CASSSQGRDTDTQYF. As DNA, the CDR3 is TGTGCCAGCAGCTCACAGGGAAGGGACACAGATACGCAGTATTTT.

The chain has TRBV6-2 or TRBV6-3 and TRBJ1-2; 8 bases align to TRBD1. Germline V CDR1 and CDR2: MNHEY, SVGEGT. J was trimmed by 3 bases and V by 2 bases; bases with no gene match: 11. This CDR3 spans 17 amino acids. CDR3 DNA sequence: TGTGCCAGCAGTTACCTTTCACCAGGGGGCAGCGACTATGGCTACACCTTC. Its translation is CASSYLSPGGSDYGYTF.

The gene calls are TRBV27 and TRBJ2-7, with 7 bases fitting TRBD1. The V segment lost 2 bases and the J segment 0 bases; nucleotides outside the gene matches: 1. Germline-derived CDR1 and CDR2 are MNHEY and SMNVEV (reference sequence). CDR3 length equals 14 residues. In DNA form, the CDR3 reads TGTGCCAGCAGTTTACGACAGGGCTCCTACGAGCAGTACTTC. This translates into CASSLRQGSYEQYF.

This chain joins TRBV4-2 and TRBJ2-3, with 9 bases lining up with TRBD1. The germline CDR1 and CDR2 sequences are LGHNA and YNFKEQ. Trimming cost V 4 bases and J 4 bases; bases outside gene matches: 9. This CDR3 has 16 amino acids. The CDR3 nucleotides are TGTGCCAGCAGCCCAGCCACAGGGGGCATCGCAGATACGCAGTATTTT. Encoded protein: CASSPATGGIADTQYF.

The chain links TRBV11-3 to TRBJ2-5; D not resolved. Deletions cut 5 bases from V and 0 bases from J, with 16 bases between. This CDR3 comprises 16 residues. The germline V gene encodes CDR1 SGHNT and CDR2 YENEEA. This chain's CDR3 is CASSTPTRANQETQYF. The CDR3, as DNA: TGTGCCAGCAGCACGCCTACCCGAGCGAACCAAGAGACCCAGTACTTC. Full variable domain (outside the CDR3, taken from reference TRBV11-3 and TRBJ2-5): EAGVVQSPRYKIIEKKQPVAFWCNPISGHNTLYWYLQNLGQGPELLIRYENEEAVDDSQLPKDRFSAERLKGVDSTLKIQPAELGDSAVYLCASSTPTRANQETQYFGPGTRLLVL.

J is TRBJ1-1 and V is TRBV5-8; TRBD1 agrees at 7 bases. In germline, CDR1 is SGHTS, CDR2 YDEGEE. Germline trimming cut 1 base from V and 1 base from J; bases unmatched to any gene: 7. This CDR3 has 16 residues. The CDR3 is CASSLNRGQRNTEAFF. The DNA of the CDR3 is TGTGCCAGCAGCTTGAACAGGGGACAGAGGAACACTGAAGCTTTCTTT.

V gene TRBV19 combines with J gene TRBJ1-2; 9 nucleotides agree with TRBD1. The CDR3 is made up of 15 amino acids. Germline lookup yields CDR1 LNHDA and CDR2 SQIVND (reference sequence). The ends lost 5 bases at V and 5 bases at J; junction bases unmatched: 9. CDR3 region: CASSLGTGSVYGYTF. CDR3 coding DNA: TGTGCCAGTAGTCTCGGGACAGGGAGTGTGTATGGCTACACCTTC. Drawing the rest from reference TRBV19 and TRBJ1-2, the complete variable domain is DGGITQSPKYLFRKEGQNVTLSCEQNLNHDAMYWYRQDPGQGLRLIYYSQIVNDFQKGDIAEGYSVSREKKESFPLTVTSAQKNPTAFYLCASSLGTGSVYGYTFGSGTRLTVV.

CDR3 sequence reads: CASSPRADTQYF. Written as DNA, the CDR3 is TGTGCCAGCAGTCCCCGGGCAGATACGCAGTATTTT. The rearrangement links TRBV12-3 or TRBV12-4 to TRBJ2-3, with D unclear. The CDR3 has 12 residues. Trimming took 5 bases from V and 4 from J, leaving 7 bases between them.

The chain links TRBV29-1 to TRBJ1-5; 8 nucleotides line up with TRBD1. V was pared by 6 bases and J by 6 bases, with 7 bases of the junction left unmatched. The germline V gene encodes CDR1 SQVTM and CDR2 ANQGSEA. The CDR3 runs to 13 residues. CDR3 coding DNA: TGCAGCGTAGCAGGGGGCGCCGGTCAGCCCCAGCATTTT. It codes for CSVAGGAGQPQHF.